Sequencing of this T cell receptor beta chain was carried out in a study of T cells in Graves' hyperthyroidism and ophthalmopathy. On the study more broadly: Once the initial diagnosis was made, peripheral blood was obtained before any treatment.

Germline V CDR1 and CDR2: DFQATT, SNEGSKA (reference sequence). The CDR3 has 15 amino acids. The V and J ends lost 0 bases and 1 base respectively, with 10 bases between them. Authors of the study amplified TCR beta CDR3 regions from RNA transcripts. TCR CDR3 underwent first-round RT-PCR with the HTBI primer set. Via MiXCR, TCRdb re-called the multiplex PCR reads, giving one row per CDR3 protein. The data show fewer than 900,000 distinct CDR3 sequences, around 15% seen once. A lack of ophthalmopathy progression within 18 months defined stable Graves' hyperthyroidism. Newly diagnosed patients aged 18 to 65 had hyperthyroidism of under 2 months' duration. Exclusion of a patient resulted from uncontrolled infection, other autoimmune disease, pregnancy or lactation.

This chain uses TRBV20-1 with TRBJ1-5; a weak D match, TRBD1 (6 bases). The receptor comes from a man between 18 and 35 years old with Graves' hyperthyroidism. Sequenced input: blood. The CDR3 nucleotides are TGCAGTGCTAGAGATAGGGGGGAGAGCAATCAGCCCCAGCATTTT. It encodes CSARDRGESNQPQHF.